The clone carrying this T cell receptor (beta chain) has only a few counts. Its target is unknown. This sample was included in a study of identical twins. General study points: Possibly, invariant MAIT and iNKT cells partly confounded zero-insertion analyses.

V gave up 3 bases and J gave up 8 bases, with 13 bases separating them. The CDR3 has 14 residues. The authors used template switching to add a universal primer site and gave cDNA unique molecular identifiers. TCRdb recomputed calls from the 5' RACE reads with MiXCR, one row per CDR3 protein. The sample consists of hundreds of thousands of distinct CDR3 sequences, about 20% of them appearing once. In addition, the sample was reused for a study of T cells expressing NK-cell markers. That paper notes: Obtained from sorted CD3+CD56+NKG2C+, CD3+CD56+NKG2C- and CD3+CD56-NKG2C+ T cells were the TCR beta repertoires.

The sequenced material came from PBMCs. This sequence originates from a young woman in good health. The chain carries TRBV12-3 or TRBV12-4 and TRBJ2-2; perhaps TRBD2 as D (5 bases). The CDR3 region is CASSFFSGSGELFF. CDR3 nucleotide sequence: TGTGCCAGCAGTTTTTTCTCGGGGTCGGGGGAGCTGTTTTTT.